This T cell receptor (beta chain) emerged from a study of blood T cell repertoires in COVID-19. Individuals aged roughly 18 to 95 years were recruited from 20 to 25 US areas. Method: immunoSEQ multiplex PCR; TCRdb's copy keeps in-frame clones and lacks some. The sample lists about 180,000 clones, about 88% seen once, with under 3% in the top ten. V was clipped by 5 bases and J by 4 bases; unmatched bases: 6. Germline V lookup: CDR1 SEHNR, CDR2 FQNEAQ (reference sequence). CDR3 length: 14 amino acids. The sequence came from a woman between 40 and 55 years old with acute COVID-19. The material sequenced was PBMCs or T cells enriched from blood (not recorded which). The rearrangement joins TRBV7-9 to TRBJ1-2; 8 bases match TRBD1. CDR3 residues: CASSRATGAYGYTF. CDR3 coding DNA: TGTGCCAGCAGCAGAGCGACAGGGGCCTATGGCTACACCTTC.